This T cell receptor (beta chain) was recorded in a study of cytomegalovirus exposure and HLA in healthy donors. The wider study: Among the roughly 400 genotyped donors, around 81% were placed in the Caucasian-associated ancestry cluster. General observations from the study: Later analysis identified several of the most significant clusters that appeared linked to common viral pathogens. The number of N-insertions in an Asian-associated ancestry cluster was reportedly below the approximately 690-donor mean in a later analysis.

With V trimmed by 10 bases and J by 8 bases, 10 bases remained unmatched. The CDR3 loop spans 13 amino acids. CDR1 and CDR2 from the germline V gene are MDHEN and SYDVKM. Primers for the PCR totalled 60 Vbeta and 13 Jbeta. Repertoires were generated with immunoSEQ multiplex PCR, while TCRdb's copy carries only in-frame clones and drops some. The table lists 150,000 or so clones, about 86% of them singletons, with about 2% in the top ten. Details on this clone: Its antigen is not known.

The chain joins TRBV28 to TRBJ1-4; 7 nucleotides align to TRBD1. Sequencing was performed on PBMCs. The TCR sequence derives from a woman aged 18-29 years in good health and CMV-seronegative. The DNA for the CDR3 is TGTGCCACCCATACAGGGGATGGCGAAAAACTGTTTTTT. This sequence encodes CATHTGDGEKLFF.